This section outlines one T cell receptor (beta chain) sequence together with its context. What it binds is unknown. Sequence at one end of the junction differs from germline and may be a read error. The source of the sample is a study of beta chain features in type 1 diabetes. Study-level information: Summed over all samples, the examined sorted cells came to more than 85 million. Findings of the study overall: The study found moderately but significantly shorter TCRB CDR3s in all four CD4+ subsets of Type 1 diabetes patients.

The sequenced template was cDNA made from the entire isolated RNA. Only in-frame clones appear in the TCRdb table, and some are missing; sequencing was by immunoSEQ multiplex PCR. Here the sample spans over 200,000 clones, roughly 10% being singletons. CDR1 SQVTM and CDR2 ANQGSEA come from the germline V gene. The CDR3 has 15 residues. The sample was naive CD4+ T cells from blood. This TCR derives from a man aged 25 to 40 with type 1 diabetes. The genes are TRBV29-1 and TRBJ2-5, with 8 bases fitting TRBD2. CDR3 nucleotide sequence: TGCAGCATTGAGATGGGACTAGTGGATAGGGAGACCCAGTACTTC. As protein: CSIEMGLVDRETQYF. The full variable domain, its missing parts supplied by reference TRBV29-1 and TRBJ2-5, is SAVISQKPSRDICQRGTSLTIQCQVDSQVTMMFWYRQQPGQSLTLIATANQGSEATYESGFVIDKFPISRPNLTFSTLTVSNMSPEDSSIYLCSIEMGLVDRETQYFGPGTRLLVL.